This paragraph reports one T cell receptor (beta chain). Antigen specificity is unknown. Trimming at V came to 6 bases and at J to 0 bases, leaving 5 bases not matched to a gene. CDR3 size: 15 residues. From germline, CDR1 is MNHEY and CDR2 SVGEGT. Using unique molecular identifiers, the investigators prepared the TCRbeta library. TCRdb used MiXCR to reprocess the PCR reads, holding one entry per CDR3 protein. This table holds hundreds of thousands of distinct CDR3 sequences, 23% found once. The sample belongs to a study of T-cell reconstitution after alpha-beta-depleted transplantation in children. Study-wide findings and caveats: Several hundred expanded graft clones reportedly were the source of alpha-beta T cells about two months after transplant. Diversity and T-cell counts at one year after transplant derived mostly from new T cells.

This rearrangement joins TRBV6-2 or TRBV6-3 to TRBJ2-1; 7 nucleotides match TRBD2. The TCR comes from a boy in the first two years of life who had a stem cell transplant for acute myeloid leukemia, so the T cells may come from the graft donor. The sequencing here drew on PBMCs, mostly from graft donor cells, taken 360 days after TCRalphabeta/CD19-depleted stem cell transplant. In DNA, the CDR3 is TGTGCCAGCAGCCCGACTAGCCTCTCCTACAATGAGCAGTTCTTC. This encodes CASSPTSLSYNEQFF.